This T cell receptor beta chain came from a study of shared clonotypes between healthy human individuals. This CDR3 contains 13 residues. Trimming left V 0 bases short and J 5 bases short, with 5 bases between. CDR1 is SGDLS and CDR2 is YYNGEE in the germline V gene. Donors were healthy HIV-negative adults without recently reported acute infections or vaccinations. Sorted subsets were amplified in replicate PCRs using approximately 0.2 ug DNA, some 31,000 T cell genomes. Sequenced by immunoSEQ multiplex PCR; TCRdb stores in-frame clones only, minus some. Here the sample spans about 1 million clones, 65% to 75% being singletons.

The specimen sequenced was memory CD4+ T cells sorted from blood. Indicated subset: CD45RA-negative fraction. The rearrangement uses TRBV9 and TRBJ2-2; unclear D gene. The TCR sequence derives from a man between 18 and 35 years old in good health. The CDR3 DNA is TGTGCCAGCAGCGTAGTGCGTACCGGGGAGCTGTTTTTT. Its protein is CASSVVRTGELFF.